This T cell receptor (beta chain) was identified in a study of blood T cell repertoires in COVID-19. The overall study: Material from acute and convalescent COVID-19 was sourced from the United States, Italy and Spain.

The CDR3 totals 16 residues. Trimming removed 1 base from V and 4 bases from J; junction bases left unmatched: 9. From germline, CDR1 is SGHRS and CDR2 YFSETQ. Cohort placement rested on clinical history that participants reported themselves. Each recovered donor of Cohort 3 presented with two negative PCRs, clearance, or symptom resolution. Sequencing used immunoSEQ multiplex PCR; TCRdb keeps in-frame clones, though not all of them. This table holds some 340,000 clones, around 83% found once. This receptor was taken from a woman aged 50 to 60 who had recovered from COVID-19. Sample: PBMCs or T cells enriched from blood (not recorded which). The chain couples TRBV5-1 to TRBJ2-3; 7 bases line up with TRBD2. In DNA form, the CDR3 reads TGCGCCAGCAGCTTGTCGGCGGGAGTTAGTCCAGATACGCAGTATTTT. It translates to CASSLSAGVSPDTQYF.